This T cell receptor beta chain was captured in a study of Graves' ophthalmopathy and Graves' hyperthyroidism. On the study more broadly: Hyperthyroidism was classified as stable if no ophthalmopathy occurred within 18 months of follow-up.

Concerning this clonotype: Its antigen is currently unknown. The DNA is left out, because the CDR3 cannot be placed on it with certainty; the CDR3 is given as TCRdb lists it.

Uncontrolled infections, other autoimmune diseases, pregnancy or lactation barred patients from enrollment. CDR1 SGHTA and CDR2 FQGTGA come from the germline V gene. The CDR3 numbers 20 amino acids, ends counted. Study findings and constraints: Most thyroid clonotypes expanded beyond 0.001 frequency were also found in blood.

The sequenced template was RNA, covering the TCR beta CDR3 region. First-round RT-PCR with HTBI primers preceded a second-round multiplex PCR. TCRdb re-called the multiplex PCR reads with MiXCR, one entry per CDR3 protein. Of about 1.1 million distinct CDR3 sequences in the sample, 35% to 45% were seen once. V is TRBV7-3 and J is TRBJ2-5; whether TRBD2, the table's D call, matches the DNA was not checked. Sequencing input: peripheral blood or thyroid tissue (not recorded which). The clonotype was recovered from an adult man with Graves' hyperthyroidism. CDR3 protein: CASSFYICSAIPSLQETQYF.